This TCR beta chain stems from a study of shared clonotypes between healthy human individuals. Study-level information: Samples came from a couple of female and a few male donors aged 18 to 49.

Study-level results: Sorted-subset samples were not fully sequenced, rarefaction indicated.

In the case of this clone: Its antigen is undetermined.

CDR3 size: 16 residues. In germline, CDR1 is SGHTA, CDR2 FQGNSA. The germline V and J ends were trimmed by 0 bases and 5 bases, with 16 bases remaining between them. Once extracted for a subset, genomic DNA was divided evenly among several immunoSEQ plates. Sequenced by immunoSEQ multiplex PCR; TCRdb stores in-frame clones only, minus some. The sample has 650,000 to 750,000 clones; about three quarters are singletons. The clonotype comes from a woman in her 30s in good health. The genes are TRBV7-2 and TRBJ1-2; TRBD1 is a possible D gene (6 bases). The sample comprised memory CD4+ T cells sorted from blood. This sample's subset: CD45RA-negative fraction. CDR3 nucleotides: TGTGCCAGCAGCTTAGCGCCATCGGACAGATATTATGGCTACACCTTC. Encoded protein: CASSLAPSDRYYGYTF.